The rows below give T cell receptor beta chains drawn from one sample of a study of blood T cells in healthy people across ages. TCRdb reprocessed the 5' RACE reads with MiXCR, giving one entry per CDR3 protein. The table records around 940,000 distinct CDR3 sequences, roughly 51% of them present only once. Sequenced material: blood. The receptors derive from a woman aged 60 to 75 in good health. Both conserved end residues are part of each CDR3. D genes are given only for firm matches. Some rows mark clone size as missing; the rest say once, few, many or name a class of expanded clone.

.,.,TRBJ2-1,TRBV3-1,TGTGCCAGCAGCCATAACCCGGCGGGTAGGGAGCAGTTCTTC,CASSHNPAGREQFF
.,.,TRBJ2-7,TRBV7-7,TGTGCCAGCAGCTTATCGTTAGGGGCGCACTACGAGCAGTACTTC,CASSLSLGAHYEQYF
TRBD1,few,TRBJ2-7,TRBV20-1,TGCAGTGCTCCTAAATGGGACAGGGATGGCGGCTACGAGCAGTACTTC,CSAPKWDRDGGYEQYF
TRBD1,.,TRBJ2-2,TRBV10-3,TGTGCCATCAGTGACCTTGACAGGGCGAACACCGGGGAGCTGTTTTTT,CAISDLDRANTGELFF
.,.,TRBJ2-1,TRBV4-1,TGCGCCAGCAGCCAAGTGGCATCGAATGAGCAGTTCTTC,CASSQVASNEQFF
TRBD2,.,TRBJ2-7,TRBV7-2,TGTGCCAGCAGCTCTACTAGCGGGGGCTCCTACGAGCAGTACTTC,CASSSTSGGSYEQYF
TRBD2,few,TRBJ2-3,TRBV24-1,TGTGCCACCAGTGACGAATTTCGGGGGGAAGATACGCAGTATTTT,CATSDEFRGEDTQYF
.,.,TRBJ2-3,TRBV7-3,TGTGCCAGCAGCTCCAAGTTAATTAGGGGCACAGATACGCAGTATTTT,CASSSKLIRGTDTQYF
.,few,TRBJ1-1,TRBV12-3/TRBV12-4,TGTGCCAGCGGATTGGGAATCACCAGGGACACTGAAGCTTTCTTT,CASGLGITRDTEAFF
.,.,TRBJ2-1,TRBV20-1,TGCAGTGCTAGATTTCAGGGCTCCTACAATGAGCAGTTCTTC,CSARFQGSYNEQFF
TRBD2,few,TRBJ2-7,TRBV7-2,TGTGCCAGCAGCCCGGGACTAGATTTGTACGAGCAGTACTTC,CASSPGLDLYEQYF
.,few,TRBJ2-7,TRBV5-1,TGCGCCAGCAGCGTCGACCAGAACGAGCAGTACTTC,CASSVDQNEQYF
.,.,TRBJ2-5,TRBV6-5,TGTGCCAGTAGGACAGAGGGAAGAGAGACCCAGTACTTC,CASRTEGRETQYF
.,.,TRBJ2-4,TRBV5-4,TGTGCCAGCAGCCCTCAGGGGGCCAAAAACATTCAGTACTTC,CASSPQGAKNIQYF
TRBD2,.,TRBJ2-1,TRBV7-9,TGTGCCAGCAGCCGGGAGGCGGGGGGCCCCTACAATGAGCAGTTCTTC,CASSREAGGPYNEQFF
.,.,TRBJ2-7,TRBV6-2/TRBV6-3,TGTGCCAGCAGTGATTACGACAGTGGCGAGCAGTACTTC,CASSDYDSGEQYF
.,.,TRBJ1-2,TRBV6-5,TGTGCCAGCAGAGACTCGGGGACACCTAGCTACCGAGACTATGGCTACACCTTC,CASRDSGTPSYRDYGYTF
.,.,TRBJ2-7,TRBV20-1,TGCAGTGCTAGAGCCCCGGCTAGCGAGCAGTACTTC,CSARAPASEQYF
TRBD2,.,TRBJ2-7,TRBV3-1,TGTGCCAGCAGCCAAAGCGCCACTAGACTAGCGGGAGGCGAGCAGTACTTC,CASSQSATRLAGGEQYF
.,few,TRBJ2-7,TRBV7-6,TGTGCCAGCAGCTTAGCGCGTGGCGATACCTCCTACGAGCAGTACTTC,CASSLARGDTSYEQYF
TRBD1,.,TRBJ2-1,TRBV7-2,TGTGCCAGCCAGGGGACAGGTTCCTACAATGAGCAGTTCTTC,CASQGTGSYNEQFF
.,many,TRBJ1-2,TRBV7-9,TGTGCCAGCAGCCAGCCTGAAAAAGGAAACTATGGCTACACCTTC,CASSQPEKGNYGYTF